Sequencing of this T cell receptor (beta chain) was carried out in a study of cytomegalovirus exposure and HLA in healthy donors. At the level of the study: Most donors, about 82% of approximately 400 genotyped, fell in the Caucasian-associated ancestry cluster.

With 60 Vbeta and 13 Jbeta primers, the PCR was carried out. Profiling relied on immunoSEQ multiplex PCR, and the TCRdb table lists in-frame clones only, not all of them. The sample includes more than 130,000 clones, about 78% of them seen just once. Germline CDR1 SGHAT, CDR2 FQNNGV. This CDR3 has 14 amino acids. Trimming took off 6 bases at V and 5 bases at J, with 16 bases between the two ends. Comments on this clone: Its antigen is unidentified.

Donors showed nominal health when sampled, although they likely had unrecorded immune exposures. The study's findings and limits: Researchers catalogued approximately 170 TCR beta chains as cytomegalovirus-associated. Within an earlier analysis, most TCR beta V segments proved productive either about 87% or about 30% of the time.

The rearrangement links TRBV11-2 to TRBJ2-5; D ambiguous. The sequence was collected from a male donor in good health and CMV-seronegative. Material: PBMCs. CDR3 nucleotides: TGTGCCAGCAGAGCCCTCGGCCTCGGGGAGACCCAGTACTTC. Residues: CASRALGLGETQYF.